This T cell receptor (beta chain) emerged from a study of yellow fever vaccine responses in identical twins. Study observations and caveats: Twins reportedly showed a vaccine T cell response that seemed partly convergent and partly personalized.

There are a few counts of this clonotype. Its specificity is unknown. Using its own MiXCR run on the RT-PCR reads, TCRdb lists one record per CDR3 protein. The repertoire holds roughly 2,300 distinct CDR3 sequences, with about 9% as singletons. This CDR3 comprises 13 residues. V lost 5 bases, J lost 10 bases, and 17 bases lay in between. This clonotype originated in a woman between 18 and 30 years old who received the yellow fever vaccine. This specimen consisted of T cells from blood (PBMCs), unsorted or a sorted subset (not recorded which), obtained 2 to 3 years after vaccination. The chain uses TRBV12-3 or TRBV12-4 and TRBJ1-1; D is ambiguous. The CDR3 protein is CASSRGRDLLAFF. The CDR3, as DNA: TGTGCCAGCAGTAGAGGACGGGATCTCCTAGCTTTCTTT.